Below, 2 T cell receptor beta chains from the same sample are listed, as sequenced in a study of T-cell memory formation after mild COVID-19. TCRdb used MiXCR to reprocess the 5' RACE reads, holding one entry per CDR3 protein. The sample has about 400,000 distinct CDR3 sequences; about an eighth are singletons. The sequenced material came from PBMCs or a T cell subset sorted from them (not recorded which). Receptors were obtained from a man younger than 35 who had mild COVID-19 (a few samples of this study predate the infection). Cell type and time point are not known.

This clonotype was seen many times. The V call is TRBV28, the J call TRBJ2-1; possibly TRBD1 or TRBD2 for D (6 bases each). The CDR3 covers 15 residues. Germline V gene sequence: CDR1 MDHEN, CDR2 SYDVKM. The germline V and J ends were trimmed by 7 bases and 0 bases, with 13 bases remaining between them. The chain's CDR3 is CASTFGGLSYNEQFF. In DNA, the CDR3 is TGTGCCAGCACCTTCGGGGGCCTCTCCTACAATGAGCAGTTCTTC.

This rearrangement joins TRBV7-2 to TRBJ1-5; D perhaps matches TRBD1 (6 bases). V was pared by 5 bases and J by 5 bases, with 16 bases between. Germline V CDR1 and CDR2: SGHTA, FQGNSA. CDR3 length: 15 residues. CDR3 sequence (DNA): TGTGCCAGCAGCCTATGGGGGCGGGGGCATCAGCCCCAGCATTTT. Translating gives CASSLWGRGHQPQHF. The full variable domain, with the rest looked up from reference TRBV7-2 and TRBJ1-5, is GAGVSQSPSNKVTEKGKDVELRCDPISGHTALYWYRQSLGQGLEFLIYFQGNSAPDKSGLPSDRFSAERTGGSVSTLTIQRTQQEDSAVYLCASSLWGRGHQPQHFGDGTRLSIL.